This TCR beta chain was identified in a study of identical twins (dated by TCRdb to the mid-2010s). Study-wide context: TCR alpha and beta repertoires from monozygotic twins, unrelated adults of various ages and cord blood were deep-sequenced to test whether fetal clonotypes persist. To rule out contamination, replicate twin experiments were performed at different times with different library preparation protocols.

Every donor was a healthy Caucasian. The twin cohort comprised three pairs of female monozygotic twins, all aged about 18 to 30 years. CD4+ and CD8+ T cell populations were isolated with positive isolation kits from Invitrogen. At least ten counts were recorded for this clonotype. Its specific antigen is unknown. Base qualities are not provided; no much larger clone lies one nucleotide away. The library came from 5' RACE. Sequencing took place on an Illumina HiSeq 2000. Template switching added a universal primer binding site, and the final cDNA carried a unique molecular identifier that allowed TCR cDNA molecules to be counted accurately. Specific primers in the conserved constant-segment region were used to synthesize first-strand cDNA for the TCR alpha and beta chains. To control for contamination, each cDNA library was double barcoded with a SMART-Mk sample barcode plus Illumina barcodes. Two successive PCR steps introduced TruSeq adapter sequences along with Illumina sample barcodes. The Illumina HiSeq platform was used with custom primers to sequence TCR alpha and beta cDNA libraries. Concerning the study's data processing: Raw reads were processed with MiGEC to extract unique molecular identifiers, and MiXCR was used to determine CDR3 positions. Recombination models were inferred per individual with the repgenHMM and IGoR tools using an EM algorithm. Shared clonotype analysis was performed with the tcR package in R, normalizing sharing by the product of cloneset sizes. To study raw recombination free of thymic and clonal selection effects, out-of-frame nonproductive sequences were analyzed. In-frame beta chains were kept once TCRdb had trimmed the public reads at Q25 with fastp and called clones with MiXCR. Each entry is one CDR3 protein sequence, shown with its most common DNA and genes. The V and J calls follow TCRdb's processing rather than the paper's. The sample contains around 470,000 distinct CDR3 sequences, 14% of them found a single time. The ten largest clones add up to approximately 0.52% of the sample.

What the authors observed across the whole study: Abundant cord blood beta clonotypes had fewer insertions, young adult naive repertoires showed a similar but weaker trend, and memory repertoires showed no such trend. Because the same donors could not be followed over many years, the conclusions depended on cross-sectional statistical analysis. Zero-insertion analyses could be partly confounded by invariant T cells such as MAIT and iNKT, although diverse VJ usage argued against such confounding for most clonotypes. A weaker excess of twin sharing was found in beta out-of-frame sequences because the signal-to-noise ratio was lowered by fewer shared sequences. Compared with coincidental sharing between unrelated individuals, out-of-frame TCR alpha sequences shared between twins showed an excess of sequences with low generation probability. In monozygotic twins, out-of-frame TCR alpha sharing was systematically underestimated by recombination models, although the models agreed with sharing between unrelated individuals.

This same sample was also taken into another study, of yellow fever vaccine responses in identical twins. In that second paper, the authors write: The authors reported that the T cell response to vaccination in identical twins appeared partly convergent and partly personalized. Focusing on identical twins, the study followed the T cell clones that responded to the vaccine, and did so with precision.

Sequenced input: CD4+ T cells sorted from blood. This TCR was sampled from a young woman in good health.

The base sequence is TGTGCCAGCAGCTCTACCCCTGCAACTAATGAAAAACTGTTTTTT. Its amino acids are CASSSTPATNEKLFF. The chain was built from TRBV7-9 and TRBJ1-4; the D gene assignment is ambiguous. CDR3 length: 15 amino acids, cysteine to phenylalanine. Here the CDR3 DNA is all that survives: 45 bases in frame from base 1. Per the germline V gene (reference sequence), SEHNR is the CDR1 and FQNEAQ is the CDR2. Trimming at the junction amounts to 4 bases on V and 0 bases on J, and the germline ends lie 9 bases apart.